The present T cell receptor (beta chain) was sequenced within a study of cytomegalovirus exposure and HLA in healthy donors. In the PCR, 60 Vbeta and 13 Jbeta primers were used. Sequenced by immunoSEQ multiplex PCR; TCRdb stores in-frame clones only, minus some. This table holds approximately 110,000 clones, 74% found once. Trimming took off 2 bases at V and 10 bases at J, with 9 bases between the two ends. Germline loops: CDR1 SGHTA, CDR2 FQGNSA. The CDR3 runs 12 residues. Sequencing input: PBMCs. The sequence was obtained from a man aged 45-65 years in good health and CMV-seropositive. The chain combines TRBV7-2 with TRBJ2-1; D remains unclear. CDR3 coding DNA: TGTGCCAGCAGCTTATTTGGGCCCGAGCAGTTCTTC. Translated: CASSLFGPEQFF. The full variable domain, in which reference TRBV7-2 and TRBJ2-1 provide the parts outside the CDR3, is GAGVSQSPSNKVTEKGKDVELRCDPISGHTALYWYRQSLGQGLEFLIYFQGNSAPDKSGLPSDRFSAERTGGSVSTLTIQRTQQEDSAVYLCASSLFGPEQFFGPGTRLTVL.